These 19 T cell receptor beta chains originate from one sample sequenced in a study of T cell repertoires in cytomegalovirus infection. MiXCR, run by TCRdb on the reads, gives a single entry per CDR3 protein. The table records about 190,000 distinct CDR3 sequences, roughly 27% of them present only once. The sample was PBMCs. These TCRs come from a human donor in good health (CMV status not recorded). Some clones in this sample may be carry-over from other donors' samples.

This clonotype was seen a handful of times. The chain is built from TRBV7-3 and TRBJ1-6, with D unresolved. V was trimmed by 3 bases and J by 10 bases, leaving 13 bases between them. From germline, CDR1 is SGHTA and CDR2 FQGTGA. This CDR3 contains 14 residues. The CDR3 here is CASSLGGISSPLHF. For the CDR3, the DNA is TGTGCCAGCAGCTTGGGAGGAATTAGCTCACCCCTCCACTTT.

The rearrangement joins TRBV6-1 to TRBJ2-2; D is possibly TRBD2 (5 bases). Germline V gene data show CDR1 as MNHNS and CDR2 as SASEGT. The CDR3 loop spans 14 amino acids. V lost 6 bases, J lost 0 bases, and 8 bases lay in between. CDR3 bases: TGTGCCAGCAGGAGGACTGCGAACACCGGGGAGCTGTTTTTT. Translated, it gives CASRRTANTGELFF.

The chain links TRBV5-4 to TRBJ1-4; D remains ambiguous. CDR3 length: 14 amino acids. V lost 4 bases and J lost 5, with 12 bases in between. CDR1 and CDR2 (germline): SGHNT, YYREEE (reference sequence). CDR3 nucleotides: TGTGCCAGCAGCCGGGAGAGCCCGAATGAAAAACTGTTTTTT. The encoded protein is CASSRESPNEKLFF.

Comment on this clonotype: Its ends do not fully match the called genes, so a read error is possible. The chain links TRBV6-1 to TRBJ1-2; possibly TRBD1 for D (6 bases). The germline V gene has CDR1 MNHNS and CDR2 SASEGT. The CDR3 runs to 12 residues. CDR3 in amino acids: CASSTQGLKPPF. Written as DNA, the CDR3 is TGTGCCAGCAGTACACAGGGCCTGAAGCCTCCATTT.

The genes are TRBV7-3 and TRBJ2-7, with a tentative D call TRBD2 (5 bases). V was cut by 1 base and J by 2 bases, with 9 bases left in between. The CDR3 runs 14 residues. The germline CDR1 and CDR2 sequences are SGHTA and FQGTGA. The CDR3 loop is CASSLSPGAYEQYF. Here the CDR3 DNA reads TGTGCCAGCAGCTTAAGTCCCGGGGCCTACGAGCAGTACTTC.

This clonotype was seen a handful of times. J is TRBJ1-1 and V is TRBV12-3 or TRBV12-4; tentative D call: TRBD1 (5 bases). The CDR3 is 16 residues long. V lost 6 bases, J lost 3 bases, and 20 bases lay in between. CDR3 coding DNA: TGTGCCAGCAGCAAAGACAGAGGGGAGCCATACACTGAAGCTTTCTTT. Amino acid sequence: CASSKDRGEPYTEAFF.

The rearrangement links TRBV7-9 to TRBJ1-6, with D perhaps matching TRBD1 (6 bases). The CDR3 is 14 residues long. The ends were cut back, 11 bases at V and 8 bases at J, with 19 bases in the middle. The germline V gene has CDR1 SEHNR and CDR2 FQNEAQ (reference sequence). CDR3 residues: CAGSSGALDSPLHF. The CDR3 nucleotides read TGTGCCGGGAGTTCGGGGGCGCTGGATTCACCCCTCCACTTT.

In this sample, this clonotype turned up a few times. This rearrangement joins TRBV4-2 to TRBJ1-1; weak D call: TRBD1 (6 bases). Looked up from germline, CDR1 is LGHNA and CDR2 is YNFKEQ. This CDR3 has 14 residues. Trimming removed 5 bases from V and 3 bases from J, with 13 bases in between. Here the CDR3 DNA reads TGTGCCAGCAGCTTTACAGGGTTGGACACTGAAGCTTTCTTT. This codes for CASSFTGLDTEAFF.

This chain connects TRBV27 to TRBJ2-2; D is possibly TRBD1 (6 bases). The V end was cut by 10 bases, the J end by 0 bases, with 9 bases between. The V gene's germline CDR1 is MNHEY and CDR2 SMNVEV (reference sequence). CDR3 length: 13 amino acids. CDR3 sequence: CANRDTNTGELFF. CDR3 bases: TGTGCCAACCGGGACACGAACACCGGGGAGCTGTTTTTT.

The chain has TRBV5-4 and TRBJ2-3; D is unclear. V was trimmed by 2 bases and J by 1 base, leaving 5 bases between them. This CDR3 is built from 13 residues. Per the germline V gene, CDR1 is SGHNT and CDR2 is YYREEE (reference sequence). The CDR3 spells CASSLYGTDTQYF. CDR3 bases: TGTGCCAGCAGCTTATACGGCACAGATACGCAGTATTTT.

This clonotype was observed a handful of times. The chain links TRBV12-3 or TRBV12-4 to TRBJ1-1; weak D call: TRBD1 (6 bases). CDR3 size: 15 residues. The V end lost 2 bases, the J end lost 4 bases, and 14 bases lay between the germline ends. CDR3 sequence: CASSLRGGPGTEAFF. The DNA for the CDR3 is TGTGCCAGCAGTTTACGGGGGGGGCCGGGCACTGAAGCTTTCTTT.

The chain links TRBV15 to TRBJ2-5; possibly TRBD1 or TRBD2 for D (6 bases each). The CDR3 is 14 amino acids. The germline V and J ends were trimmed by 1 base and 5 bases, with 11 bases remaining between them. CDR1 and CDR2 (germline): LNHNV, YYDKDF (reference sequence). CDR3 amino acids: CATSRGGAEETQYF. In DNA form, the CDR3 reads TGTGCCACCAGCAGAGGGGGGGCTGAGGAGACCCAGTACTTC.

The gene calls are TRBV27 and TRBJ1-6; the D is unclear. The V end was cut by 0 bases, the J end by 0 bases, with 15 bases between. CDR3 length: 19 amino acids. Germline CDR1 is MNHEY and CDR2 is SMNVEV (reference sequence). The CDR3 loop is CASSLSNPKGSSYNSPLHF. CDR3 DNA sequence: TGTGCCAGCAGTTTATCGAATCCCAAGGGCAGCTCCTATAATTCACCCCTCCACTTT.

CDR3 protein: CASSPTGSLDPNNQPQHF. For the CDR3, the DNA is TGTGCCAGCAGTCCGACCGGGTCCTTAGACCCTAACAATCAGCCCCAGCATTTT. The chain links TRBV12-3 or TRBV12-4 to TRBJ1-5; D call uncertain. The CDR3 runs to 18 residues. V was shortened by 5 bases and J by 3 bases, with 23 bases between the two germline ends.

The rearrangement links TRBV4-1 to TRBJ1-4; D unclear. The germline V gene encodes CDR1 MGHRA and CDR2 YSYEKL. CDR3 length: 15 amino acids. V lost 0 bases and J 7 bases, leaving 12 bases between the germline ends. The CDR3 DNA reads TGCGCCAGCAGCCAAGATAGAGGGTGGAGTGAAAAACTGTTTTTT. Translation gives CASSQDRGWSEKLFF.

This chain connects TRBV7-6 to TRBJ1-2; D unresolved. This CDR3 has 14 residues. Trimming took off 5 bases at V and 8 bases at J, with 18 bases between the two ends. In germline, CDR1 is SGHVS, CDR2 FNYEAQ. CDR3 region: CASSPMESTRGYTF. CDR3 coding DNA: TGTGCCAGCAGCCCCATGGAGTCGACGCGAGGCTACACCTTC.

In this sample, this clonotype turned up many times. The genes are TRBV7-3 and TRBJ1-6; D is ambiguous. The CDR3 is 13 amino acids. Germline CDR1 reads SGHTA; CDR2 reads FQGTGA. The V end was cut by 4 bases, the J end by 8 bases, with 9 bases between. CDR3 sequence: CASSSREDSPLHF. In DNA form, the CDR3 reads TGTGCCAGCAGCTCGAGGGAGGATTCACCCCTCCACTTT.

This clonotype has just one count. V is TRBV6-5 and J is TRBJ1-5, with a tentative D call TRBD1 (5 bases). CDR1 MNHEY and CDR2 SVGAGI come from the germline V gene. V gave up 6 bases and J gave up 4 bases, with 16 bases separating them. The CDR3 length is 15 residues. The DNA of the CDR3 is TGTGCCAGCAGCCCACGGGGGGAGGGGAATCAGCCCCAGCATTTT. This sequence encodes CASSPRGEGNQPQHF.

The genes are TRBV11-2 and TRBJ1-1; the D gene is possibly TRBD1 (5 bases). CDR3 length: 15 amino acids. V lost 2 bases to trimming and J lost 1 base, with 11 bases between them. CDR1 SGHAT and CDR2 FQNNGV come from the germline V gene. CDR3 amino acids: CASSLSQGPNTEAFF. DNA of the CDR3: TGTGCCAGCAGCTTAAGTCAGGGTCCGAACACTGAAGCTTTCTTT.